This T cell receptor beta chain was recovered during a study of molecular identifiers for immune sequencing clone quantification. Study background: The replicate experiment used RNA from roughly 21,000 or 96,000 naive CD8 cells. This RNA was split into five aliquots, and four of them were sequenced.

The germline V gene has CDR1 LGHNA and CDR2 YSLEER. The CDR3 is 15 amino acids. The V end was cut by 0 bases, the J end by 4 bases, with 13 bases between. TCRdb reprocessed the PCR reads via MiXCR and lists one record per CDR3 protein. The data contain more than 450,000 distinct CDR3 sequences, less than 30% of them singletons. This clonotype was observed many times. Its antigen is unknown. General study points: Molecules of identical TCR sharing a barcode could underestimate highly expanded clone sizes.

The sample consisted of naive CD8+ T cells from blood, with Jurkat cell RNA spiked in. Subset here: FACS-sorted CD8+CD4-CCR7+CD45RA+ naive T cells. This chain joins TRBV4-3 and TRBJ2-7; tentatively, D is TRBD2 (6 bases). This receptor was obtained from a human donor in good health. Some libraries in this study had Jurkat cell RNA spiked in. The CDR3 DNA reads TGCGCCAGCAGCCAAGAAGTCCTAGCGAGTTACGAGCAGTACTTC. This gives the protein CASSQEVLASYEQYF.